This passage covers 2 T cell receptor beta chains from one sample sequenced in a study of graft-versus-host responses after intestinal transplantation. Method: immunoSEQ multiplex PCR; TCRdb's copy keeps in-frame clones and lacks some. Altogether 13,000 or so clones are present, 84% being singletons, with the ten largest covering roughly 9%. Sequences were derived from PBMCs, sampled around 320 days after intestinal transplant. These receptors were obtained from a human patient who received an intestinal transplant, so some T cells may come from the graft donor.

The chain couples TRBV28 to TRBJ1-2; 10 nucleotides match TRBD1. CDR3 length: 13 amino acids. With V trimmed by 6 bases and J by 7 bases, 5 bases remained unmatched. Germline V lookup: CDR1 MDHEN, CDR2 SYDVKM. CDR3 in amino acids: CASRDRGRGGYTF. The CDR3 bases are TGTGCCAGCAGAGACAGGGGGCGGGGTGGCTACACCTTC.

This chain joins TRBV29-1 and TRBJ1-1; a weak D match, TRBD1 (6 bases). Germline V gene sequence: CDR1 SQVTM, CDR2 ANQGSEA. The CDR3 length is 13 residues. The V end lost 2 bases, the J end lost 1 base, and 8 bases lay between the germline ends. This CDR3 reads CSVEMGANTEAFF. The CDR3 DNA follows: TGCAGCGTTGAAATGGGGGCGAACACTGAAGCTTTCTTT.